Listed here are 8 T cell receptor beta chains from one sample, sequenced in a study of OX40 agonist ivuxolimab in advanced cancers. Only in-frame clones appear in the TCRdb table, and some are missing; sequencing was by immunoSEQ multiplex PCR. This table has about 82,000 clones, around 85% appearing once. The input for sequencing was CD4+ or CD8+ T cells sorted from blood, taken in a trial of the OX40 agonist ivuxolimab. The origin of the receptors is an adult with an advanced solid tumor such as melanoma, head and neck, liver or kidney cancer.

The CDR3 here is CASRLTTEETQYF. CDR3 sequence (DNA): TGTGCCAGTAGACTGACAACGGAAGAGACCCAGTACTTC. The V gene is TRBV19, the J gene TRBJ2-5; D gene uncertain. With 6 bases removed from V and 3 bases from J, the gap between germline ends came to 11 bases. The CDR3 runs 13 residues. Germline V gene data show CDR1 as LNHDA and CDR2 as SQIVND (reference sequence).

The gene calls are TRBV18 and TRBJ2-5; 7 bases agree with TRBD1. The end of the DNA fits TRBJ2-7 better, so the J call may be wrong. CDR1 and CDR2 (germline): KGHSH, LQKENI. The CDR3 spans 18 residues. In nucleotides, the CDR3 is TGTGCCAGCTCACCGACGGGACAGTATGGGCAGGGAGTTTACGAGCAGTACTTC. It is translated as CASSPTGQYGQGVYEQYF.

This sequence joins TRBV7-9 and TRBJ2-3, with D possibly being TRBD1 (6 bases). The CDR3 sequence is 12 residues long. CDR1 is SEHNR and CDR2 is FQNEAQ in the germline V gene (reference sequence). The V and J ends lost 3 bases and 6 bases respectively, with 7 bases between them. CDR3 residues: CASSFQGDTQYF. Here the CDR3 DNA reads TGTGCCAGCAGCTTTCAGGGGGATACGCAGTATTTT.

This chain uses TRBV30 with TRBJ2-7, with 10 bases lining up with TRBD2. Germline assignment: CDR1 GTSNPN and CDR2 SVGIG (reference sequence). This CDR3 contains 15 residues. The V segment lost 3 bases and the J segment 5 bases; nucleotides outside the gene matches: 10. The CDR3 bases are TGTGCCTGGAGAGTACTAGCGGGGAGCAAGAACGAGCAGTACTTC. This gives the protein CAWRVLAGSKNEQYF.

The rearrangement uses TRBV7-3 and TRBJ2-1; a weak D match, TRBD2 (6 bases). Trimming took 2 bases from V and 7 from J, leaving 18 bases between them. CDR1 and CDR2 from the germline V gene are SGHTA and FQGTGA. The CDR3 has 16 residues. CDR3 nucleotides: TGTGCCAGCAGCTTAGTTGAAGGGACTGGGGGGAATGAGCAGTTCTTC. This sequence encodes CASSLVEGTGGNEQFF.

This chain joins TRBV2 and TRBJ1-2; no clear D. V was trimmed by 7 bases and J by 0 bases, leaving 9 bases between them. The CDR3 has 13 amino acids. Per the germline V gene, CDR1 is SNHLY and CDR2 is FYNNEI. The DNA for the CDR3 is TGTGCCAGCACCGAACGGGCTAACTATGGCTACACCTTC. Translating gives CASTERANYGYTF.

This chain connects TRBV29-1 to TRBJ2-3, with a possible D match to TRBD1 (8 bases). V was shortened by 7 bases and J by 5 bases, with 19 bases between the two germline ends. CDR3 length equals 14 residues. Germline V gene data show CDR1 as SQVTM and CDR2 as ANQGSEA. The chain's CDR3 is CSASPGGGGDTQYF. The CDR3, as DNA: TGCAGCGCCAGTCCAGGGGGCGGGGGAGATACGCAGTATTTT.

The CDR3 nucleotides read TGTGCCAGCAGTCGGGGACGAGGAAGCAATCAGCCCCAGCATTTT. This sequence encodes CASSRGRGSNQPQHF. The chain recombines TRBV6-5 with TRBJ1-5; maybe TRBD1 (5 bases). This CDR3 is 15 amino acids long. Trimming shortened V by 5 bases and J by 1 base, and 12 bases separated the two germline ends. The V gene's germline CDR1 is MNHEY and CDR2 SVGAGI.